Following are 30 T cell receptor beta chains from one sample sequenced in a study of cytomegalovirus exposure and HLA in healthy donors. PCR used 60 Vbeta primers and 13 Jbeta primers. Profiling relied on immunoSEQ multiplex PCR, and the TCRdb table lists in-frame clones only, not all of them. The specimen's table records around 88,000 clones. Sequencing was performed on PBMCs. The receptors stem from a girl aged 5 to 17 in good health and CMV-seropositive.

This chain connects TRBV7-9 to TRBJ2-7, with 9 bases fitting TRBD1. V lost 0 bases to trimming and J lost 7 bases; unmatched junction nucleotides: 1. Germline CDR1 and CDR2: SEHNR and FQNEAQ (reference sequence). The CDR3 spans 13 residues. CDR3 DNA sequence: TGTGCCAGCAGCTTAGCCGGACAGGGGGAGCAGTACGTC. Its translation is CASSLAGQGEQYV.

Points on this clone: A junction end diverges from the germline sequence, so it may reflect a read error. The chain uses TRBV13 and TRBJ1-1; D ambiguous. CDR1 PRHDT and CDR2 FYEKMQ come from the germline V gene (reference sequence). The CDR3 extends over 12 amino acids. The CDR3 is CASSLAGPEAFF. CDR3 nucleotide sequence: TGTGCCAGCAGCTTAGCTGGGCCTGAGGCTTTCTTT.

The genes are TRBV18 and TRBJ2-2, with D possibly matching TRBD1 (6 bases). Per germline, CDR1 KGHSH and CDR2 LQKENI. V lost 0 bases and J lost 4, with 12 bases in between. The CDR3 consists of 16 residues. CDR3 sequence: CASSPPGQGTTGELFF. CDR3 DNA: TGTGCCAGCTCACCACCGGGGCAGGGGACCACCGGGGAGCTGTTTTTT.

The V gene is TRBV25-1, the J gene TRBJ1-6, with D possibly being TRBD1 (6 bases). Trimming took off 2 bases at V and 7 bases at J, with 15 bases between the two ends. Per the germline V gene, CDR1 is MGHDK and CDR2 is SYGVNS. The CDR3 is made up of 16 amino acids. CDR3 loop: CASSEGQGSQNSPLHF. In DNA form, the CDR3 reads TGTGCCAGCAGTGAAGGTCAGGGGAGTCAAAATTCACCCCTCCACTTT.

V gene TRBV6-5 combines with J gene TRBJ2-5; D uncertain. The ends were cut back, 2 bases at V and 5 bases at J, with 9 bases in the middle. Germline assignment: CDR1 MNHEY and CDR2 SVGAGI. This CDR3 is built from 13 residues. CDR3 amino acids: CASSYVQSETQYF. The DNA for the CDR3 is TGTGCCAGCAGTTACGTCCAGTCGGAGACCCAGTACTTC.

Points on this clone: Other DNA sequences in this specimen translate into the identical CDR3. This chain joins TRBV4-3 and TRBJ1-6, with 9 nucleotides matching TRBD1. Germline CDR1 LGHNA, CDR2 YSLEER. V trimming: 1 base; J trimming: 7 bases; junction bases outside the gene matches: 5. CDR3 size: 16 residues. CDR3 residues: CASSQGTGEKNSPLHF. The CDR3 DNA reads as TGCGCCAGCAGCCAAGGGACAGGGGAGAAGAATTCACCCCTCCACTTT.

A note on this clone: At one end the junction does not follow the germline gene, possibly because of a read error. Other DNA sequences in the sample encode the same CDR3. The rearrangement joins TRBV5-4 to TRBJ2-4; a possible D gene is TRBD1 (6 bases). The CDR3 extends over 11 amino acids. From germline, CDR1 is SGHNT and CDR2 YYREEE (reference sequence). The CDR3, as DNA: TGTGCCAGCAGCTACGGGGACAAGGTCCACTTC. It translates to CASSYGDKVHF.

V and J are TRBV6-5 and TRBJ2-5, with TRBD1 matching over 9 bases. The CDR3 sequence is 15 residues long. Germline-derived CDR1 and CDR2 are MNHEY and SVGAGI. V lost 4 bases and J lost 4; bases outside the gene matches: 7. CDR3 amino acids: CASSSRTGVGETQYF. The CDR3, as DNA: TGTGCCAGCAGTTCGAGGACAGGGGTGGGAGAGACCCAGTACTTC.

CDR3 amino acids: CASSQGQYMNTEAFF. The CDR3, as DNA: TGTGCCAGCAGCCAGGGACAGTACATGAACACTGAAGCTTTCTTT. The rearrangement links TRBV5-6 to TRBJ1-1, with 7 bases lining up with TRBD1. With V trimmed by 4 bases and J by 0 bases, 6 bases remained unmatched. CDR3 length equals 15 residues. Germline V lookup: CDR1 SGHDT, CDR2 YYEEEE.

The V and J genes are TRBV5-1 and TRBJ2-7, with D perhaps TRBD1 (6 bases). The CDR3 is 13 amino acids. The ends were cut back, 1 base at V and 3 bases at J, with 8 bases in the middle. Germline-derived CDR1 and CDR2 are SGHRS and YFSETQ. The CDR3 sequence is CASSLTGIYEQYV. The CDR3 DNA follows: TGCGCCAGCAGCTTGACAGGGATCTACGAGCAGTACGTC.

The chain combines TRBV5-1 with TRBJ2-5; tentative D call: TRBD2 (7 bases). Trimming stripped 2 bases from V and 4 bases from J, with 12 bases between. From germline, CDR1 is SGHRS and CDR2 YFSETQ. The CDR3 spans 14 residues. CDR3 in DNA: TGCGCCAGCAGCTTAGGGGGGGCCCCAGAGACCCAGTACTTC. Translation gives CASSLGGAPETQYF.

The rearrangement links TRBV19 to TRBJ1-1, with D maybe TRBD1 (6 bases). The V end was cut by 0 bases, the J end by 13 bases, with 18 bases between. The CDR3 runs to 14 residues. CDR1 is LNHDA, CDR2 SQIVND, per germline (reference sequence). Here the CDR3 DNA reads TGTGCCAGTAGTATAGATTGGGACAACACAAAAGATTTCTTT. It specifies CASSIDWDNTKDFF. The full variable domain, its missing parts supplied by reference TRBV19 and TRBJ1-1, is DGGITQSPKYLFRKEGQNVTLSCEQNLNHDAMYWYRQDPGQGLRLIYYSQIVNDFQKGDIAEGYSVSREKKESFPLTVTSAQKNPTAFYLCASSIDWDNTKDFFGQGTRLTVV.

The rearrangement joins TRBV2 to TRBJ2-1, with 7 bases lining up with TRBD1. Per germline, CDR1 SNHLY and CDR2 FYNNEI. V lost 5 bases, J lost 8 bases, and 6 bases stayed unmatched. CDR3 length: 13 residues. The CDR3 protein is CASSNDRVDEQFF. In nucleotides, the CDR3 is TGTGCCAGCAGTAACGACAGGGTGGATGAGCAGTTCTTC.

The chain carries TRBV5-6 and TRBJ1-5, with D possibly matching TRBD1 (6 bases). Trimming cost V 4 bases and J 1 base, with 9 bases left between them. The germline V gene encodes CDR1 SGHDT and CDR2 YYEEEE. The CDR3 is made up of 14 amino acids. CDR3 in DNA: TGTGCCAGCAGCGAGGGACACAGCAATCAGCCCCAGCATTTT. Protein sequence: CASSEGHSNQPQHF.

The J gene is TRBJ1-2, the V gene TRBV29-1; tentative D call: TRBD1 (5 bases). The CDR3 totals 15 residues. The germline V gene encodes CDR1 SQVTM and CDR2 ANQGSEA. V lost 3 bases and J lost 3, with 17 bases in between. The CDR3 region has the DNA TGCAGCGTTGAGGAGTGGGAGTCGGGGGACTATGGCTACACCTTC. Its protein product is CSVEEWESGDYGYTF.

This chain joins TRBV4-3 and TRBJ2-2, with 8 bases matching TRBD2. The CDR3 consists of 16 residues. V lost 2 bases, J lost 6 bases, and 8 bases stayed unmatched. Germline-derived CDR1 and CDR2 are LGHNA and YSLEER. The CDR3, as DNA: TGCGCCAGCAGCCAACCTAGCGGGCAAGGACCCGGGGAGCTGTTTTTT. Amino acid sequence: CASSQPSGQGPGELFF.

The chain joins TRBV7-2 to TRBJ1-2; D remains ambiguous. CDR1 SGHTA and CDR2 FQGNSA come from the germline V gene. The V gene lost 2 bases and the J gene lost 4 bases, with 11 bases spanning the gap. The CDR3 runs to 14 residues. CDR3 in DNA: TGTGCCAGCAGCTTATTCGAGGGAGCCTATGGCTACACCTTC. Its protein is CASSLFEGAYGYTF.

Written as DNA, the CDR3 is TGCAGCGTATTTATAGGGGTCGAGACCCAGTACTTC. It translates to CSVFIGVETQYF. V gene TRBV29-1 combines with J gene TRBJ2-5, with a tentative D call TRBD1 (5 bases). Trimming shortened V by 6 bases and J by 5 bases, and 13 bases separated the two germline ends. Per germline, CDR1 SQVTM and CDR2 ANQGSEA. The CDR3 is 12 amino acids. Using reference TRBV29-1 and TRBJ2-5 for the parts outside the CDR3, the full variable domain is SAVISQKPSRDICQRGTSLTIQCQVDSQVTMMFWYRQQPGQSLTLIATANQGSEATYESGFVIDKFPISRPNLTFSTLTVSNMSPEDSSIYLCSVFIGVETQYFGPGTRLLVL.

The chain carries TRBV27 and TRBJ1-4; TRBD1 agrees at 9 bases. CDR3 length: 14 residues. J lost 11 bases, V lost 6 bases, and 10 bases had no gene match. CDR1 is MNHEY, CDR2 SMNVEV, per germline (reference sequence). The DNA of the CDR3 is TGTGCCAGCAGCCCGGGGACAGGGATGCGGAAACTGTTTTTT. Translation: CASSPGTGMRKLFF.

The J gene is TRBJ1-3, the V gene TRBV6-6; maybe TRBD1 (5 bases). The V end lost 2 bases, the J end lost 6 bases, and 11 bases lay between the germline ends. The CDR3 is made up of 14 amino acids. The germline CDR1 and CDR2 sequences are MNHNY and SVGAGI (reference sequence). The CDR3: CASSYGTGENTIYF. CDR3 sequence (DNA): TGTGCCAGCAGTTACGGAACAGGAGAAAACACCATATATTTT.

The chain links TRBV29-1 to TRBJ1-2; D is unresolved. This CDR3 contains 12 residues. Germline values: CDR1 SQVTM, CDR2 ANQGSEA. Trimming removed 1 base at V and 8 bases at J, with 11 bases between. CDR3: CSVEGAREGYTF. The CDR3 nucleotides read TGCAGCGTTGAAGGGGCAAGGGAGGGCTACACCTTC.

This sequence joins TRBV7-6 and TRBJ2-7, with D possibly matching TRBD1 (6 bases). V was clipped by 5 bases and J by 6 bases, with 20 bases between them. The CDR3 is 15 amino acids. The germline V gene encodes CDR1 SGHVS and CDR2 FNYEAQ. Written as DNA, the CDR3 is TGTGCCAGCAGCCAGTCGACAGGATCTACGGTCGAGCAGTACGTC. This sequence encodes CASSQSTGSTVEQYV.

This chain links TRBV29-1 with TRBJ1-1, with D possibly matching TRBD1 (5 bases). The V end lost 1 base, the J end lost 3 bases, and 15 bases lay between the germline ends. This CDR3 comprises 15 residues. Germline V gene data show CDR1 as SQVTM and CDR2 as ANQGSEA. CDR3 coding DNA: TGCAGCGTTGAAGGGCAGGGCTATGGGGACACTGAAGCTTTCTTT. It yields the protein CSVEGQGYGDTEAFF.

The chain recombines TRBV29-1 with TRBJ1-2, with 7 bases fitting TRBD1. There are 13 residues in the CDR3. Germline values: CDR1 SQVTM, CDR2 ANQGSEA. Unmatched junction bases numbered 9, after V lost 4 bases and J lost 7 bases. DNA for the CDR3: TGCAGCGTTGTAGGGGAAGGGGGCGGTGGCTACACCTTC. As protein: CSVVGEGGGGYTF.

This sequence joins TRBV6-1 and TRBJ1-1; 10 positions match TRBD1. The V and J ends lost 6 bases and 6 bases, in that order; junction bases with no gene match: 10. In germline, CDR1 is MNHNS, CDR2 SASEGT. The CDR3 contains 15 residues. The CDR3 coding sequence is TGTGCCAGCAGGCGGGAGACAGGGGGCTCGTCTGAAGCTTTCTTT. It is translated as CASRRETGGSSEAFF.

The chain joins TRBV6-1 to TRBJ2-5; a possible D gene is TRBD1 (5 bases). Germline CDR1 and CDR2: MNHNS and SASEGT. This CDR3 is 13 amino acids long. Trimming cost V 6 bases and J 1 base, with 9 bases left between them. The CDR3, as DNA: TGTGCCAGCAGAAGACAGCCCCAAGAGACCCAGTACTTC. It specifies CASRRQPQETQYF.

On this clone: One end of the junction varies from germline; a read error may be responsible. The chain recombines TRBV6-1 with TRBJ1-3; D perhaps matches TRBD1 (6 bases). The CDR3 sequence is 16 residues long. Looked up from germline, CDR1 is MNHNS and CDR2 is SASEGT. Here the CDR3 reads CASSEDRFPSGNNIYF. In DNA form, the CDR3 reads TGTGCCAGCAGTGAGGACAGATTCCCCTCTGGAAACAACATATATTTT.

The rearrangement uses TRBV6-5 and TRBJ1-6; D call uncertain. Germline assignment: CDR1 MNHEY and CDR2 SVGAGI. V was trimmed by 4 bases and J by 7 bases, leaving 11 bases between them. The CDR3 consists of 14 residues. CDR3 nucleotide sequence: TGTGCCAGCAGTTTCAAGGGAGCAAATTCACCCCTCCACTTT. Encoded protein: CASSFKGANSPLHF.

The CDR3 spells CASSWSSYEQYV. CDR3 bases: TGTGCCAGCAGCTGGAGCTCCTACGAGCAGTACGTC. V gene TRBV7-2 combines with J gene TRBJ2-7, with unresolved D. The CDR3 extends over 12 amino acids. Deletions cut 4 bases from V and 0 bases from J, with 4 bases between. Germline V gene sequence: CDR1 SGHTA, CDR2 FQGNSA.

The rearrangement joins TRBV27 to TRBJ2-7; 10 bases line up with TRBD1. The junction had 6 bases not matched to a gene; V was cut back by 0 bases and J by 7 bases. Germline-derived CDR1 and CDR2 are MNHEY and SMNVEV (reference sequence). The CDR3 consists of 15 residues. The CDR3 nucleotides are TGTGCCAGCAGTTTATCGGGACAGGGGTATGGAGAGCAGTACGTC. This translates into CASSLSGQGYGEQYV.